Listed below are T cell receptor beta chains from one sample, sequenced in a study of regulatory T cells in long-lasting Graves disease. In TCRdb, the multiplex PCR reads were re-called with MiXCR into one record per CDR3 protein. The profile shows a few hundred thousand distinct CDR3 sequences, around 17% of them singletons. These same records also appear under a second study, on T cells in Graves' hyperthyroidism and ophthalmopathy.

Sample: peripheral blood mononuclear cells (PBMCs), taken at new diagnosis, from a patient treated with antithyroid drugs. The receptors come from a man aged 35 to 55 with Graves disease. The CDR3 runs from the conserved cysteine through the conserved F or W. The order of the fields is V gene, clone size, D gene, J gene, CDR3 DNA, CDR3 protein. A D gene is named only where the DNA matches it firmly. Rows give clone size only sometimes, using once, few, many, or a class for an expanded clone.

>TRBV18|-|-|TRBJ1-4
TGTGCCAGCTCACCAGACAGGAGCAGAGCCTCCAATGAAAAACTGTTTTTT
CASSPDRSRASNEKLFF
>TRBV20-1|many|TRBD1|TRBJ1-5
TGCAGTGCTAGAGATAGGACAGGCTTCTTTGGGCAGCCCCAGCATTTT
CSARDRTGFFGQPQHF
>TRBV11-2|many|-|TRBJ2-2
TGTGCCAGCAGCCCGGGGGCTAGATCATCGACCGGGGAGCTGTTTTTT
CASSPGARSSTGELFF
>TRBV6-4|-|TRBD1|TRBJ2-2
TGTACCAGCAGCCACGGACAGGGTTACACCGGGGAGCTGTTTTTT
CTSSHGQGYTGELFF
>TRBV2|many|TRBD1|TRBJ1-5
TGTGCCAGCAGCGAGAAGGACAGGGCCGCGCTCCCGAATCAGCCCCAGCATTTT
CASSEKDRAALPNQPQHF
>TRBV11-2|-|-|TRBJ1-6
TGTGCCAGCAGCTTACGAGCAGGCGGAAGCTCCTATAATTCACCCCTCCACTTT
CASSLRAGGSSYNSPLHF
>TRBV20-1|few|-|TRBJ2-5
TGCAGTGCTAGCCGGGGGGCCGGGGAGACCCAGTACTTC
CSASRGAGETQYF
>TRBV11-3|few|-|TRBJ1-4
TGTGCCAGCAGCTTATGGGCAGGGCTGGGTAATGAAAAACTGTTTTTT
CASSLWAGLGNEKLFF
>TRBV6-2/TRBV6-3|many|-|TRBJ2-7
TGTGCCAGCAGTTACTCGGGCGCCAGGTCCTACGAGCAGTACTTC
CASSYSGARSYEQYF
>TRBV7-9|many|-|TRBJ2-1
TGTGCCAGCAGCGCCGGCGGGGACCCGCTAGCCTACAATGAGCAGTTCTTC
CASSAGGDPLAYNEQFF
>TRBV5-1|-|-|TRBJ1-6
TGCGCCAGCAGTCTGGGGGGGCGCGAAAATAATTCACCCCTCCACTTT
CASSLGGRENNSPLHF
>TRBV7-7|many|-|TRBJ2-5
TGTGCCAGCAGCGAGCTAGGAGGAGAGACCCAGTACTTC
CASSELGGETQYF
>TRBV5-1|-|-|TRBJ2-5
TGCGCCAGCAGCCCCAGGGGTCGGGCACCCTCCGGGGAGACCCAGTACTTC
CASSPRGRAPSGETQYF
>TRBV10-3|many|TRBD1|TRBJ1-1
TGTGCCATCAGGGAGGGGACAGAGAACACTGAAGCTTTCTTT
CAIREGTENTEAFF
>TRBV7-2|few|TRBD1|TRBJ2-7
TGTGCCAGCAGCTCCCACCAGGGGGCATCCACCTACGAGCAGTACTTC
CASSSHQGASTYEQYF
>TRBV6-2/TRBV6-3|-|-|TRBJ1-6
TGTGCCAGCAGTCCGCGGAGTAGAAGAGGTTCACCCCTCCACTTT
CASSPRSRRGSPLHF
>TRBV2|many|TRBD2|TRBJ2-5
TGTGCCAGCAGGCGTACGACTAGCGGGGGTCTTAGCAGGACCCAGTACTTC
CASRRTTSGGLSRTQYF
>TRBV12-3/TRBV12-4|many|TRBD1|TRBJ1-4
TGTGCCAGCAGCCCCGGACAGGGCAATGAAAAACTGTTTTTT
CASSPGQGNEKLFF
>TRBV6-1|many|-|TRBJ2-7
TGTGCCAGCAGACCCCCTAGGGATAGGGTGCGCGAGCAGTACTTC
CASRPPRDRVREQYF
>TRBV9|many|TRBD2|TRBJ2-1
TGTGCCAGCAGCGTAGGATGGGCTAGCGGGACCTACAATGAGCAGTTCTTC
CASSVGWASGTYNEQFF
>TRBV2|-|-|TRBJ1-2
TGTGCCAGCCTCGACGGGGGGCAGAGGGGAAACTATGGCTACACCTTC
CASLDGGQRGNYGYTF
>TRBV18|many|TRBD2|TRBJ2-1
TGTGCCAGCTCACCAACAGCGGGAGGCGACTACAATGAGCAGTTCTTC
CASSPTAGGDYNEQFF
>TRBV4-2|few|-|TRBJ2-2
TGTGCCAGCAGCCAAGATCGAAGGGGAAGGGAGAACACCGGGGAGCTGTTTTTT
CASSQDRRGRENTGELFF
>TRBV6-5|many|TRBD1|TRBJ2-7
TGTGCCAGCAGTTACTCGAAAGGGACAGGGGTCCACGAGCAGTACTTC
CASSYSKGTGVHEQYF
>TRBV20-1|many|TRBD2|TRBJ2-1
TGCAGTGCTGGGGACGGTCGGGGGGGCCACAATGAGCAGTTCTTC
CSAGDGRGGHNEQFF
>TRBV15|many|-|TRBJ1-2
TGTGCCACCAGCGGAACAAACAGGGATGGCTACACCTTC
CATSGTNRDGYTF
>TRBV5-1|few|-|TRBJ2-7
TGCGCCAGCAGCCTGATGCCGGGACAACCCTACGAGCAGTACTTC
CASSLMPGQPYEQYF
>TRBV4-1|few|TRBD2|TRBJ2-2
TGCGCCAGCAGCCCCCGACTAGCGGGGGGGTTGAACACCGGGGAGCTGTTTTTT
CASSPRLAGGLNTGELFF
>TRBV18|-|-|TRBJ1-1
TGTGCCAGCTCACCGCCTGTAGTCACTGAAGCTTTCTTT
CASSPPVVTEAFF
>TRBV11-2|many|TRBD1|TRBJ2-7
TGTGCCAGCAGCTCAGGACCGGACAGGAACGACGAGCAGTACTTC
CASSSGPDRNDEQYF